This section outlines one T cell receptor (beta chain) sequence together with its context. The repertoire was sequenced with immunoSEQ multiplex PCR; TCRdb's copy has only in-frame clones and lacks some. Of about 12,000 clones detected, approximately 94% appear once; the ten largest clones hold approximately 1.5%. This entry is derived from a study of regulatory and conventional T cells in RAG deficiency. The sorted regulatory T cells were CD4+, CD25-high and CD127-low, with genomic DNA sequenced. These data were also filed under a second study, of regulatory T cells. Per that paper: The PCR used 52 TRBV and 13 TRBJ primers.

Sequencing was done on a sample of CD127- CD25+ CD4+ Tregs sorted from blood. The sequence was obtained from a human donor in good health.

CDR3 loop: CASSVEPGGWYEQYF. The CDR3, as DNA: TGTGCCAGCAGCGTAGAGCCAGGGGGCTGGTACGAGCAGTACTTC. This chain uses TRBV9 with TRBJ2-7; 8 bases are shared with TRBD1. In germline, CDR1 is SGDLS, CDR2 YYNGEE. The CDR3 length is 15 residues. Trimming at V came to 0 bases and at J to 4 bases, leaving 6 bases not matched to a gene.